This TCR beta chain appears in the sequencing data of a study of high-grade serous ovarian cancer treatment subgroups. The CDR3 sequence is 11 residues long. In germline, CDR1 is MNHEY, CDR2 SVGAGI. V was pared by 6 bases and J by 13 bases, with 6 bases of the junction left unmatched. Tumor samples were taken before definitive surgery or chemotherapy. Sequencing was performed with immunoSEQ multiplex PCR; in TCRdb, only in-frame clones are kept and a portion is missing. In the table there are roughly 2,000 clones, about 79% of which are singletons. The receptor comes from a human donor with high-grade serous ovarian cancer. The chain employs TRBV6-5 and TRBJ2-1; 7 bases fit TRBD2. Sequenced material: tumor tissue. The CDR3 protein is CASSYRDYQFF. CDR3 DNA: TGTGCCAGCAGCTATCGGGACTACCAGTTCTTC.